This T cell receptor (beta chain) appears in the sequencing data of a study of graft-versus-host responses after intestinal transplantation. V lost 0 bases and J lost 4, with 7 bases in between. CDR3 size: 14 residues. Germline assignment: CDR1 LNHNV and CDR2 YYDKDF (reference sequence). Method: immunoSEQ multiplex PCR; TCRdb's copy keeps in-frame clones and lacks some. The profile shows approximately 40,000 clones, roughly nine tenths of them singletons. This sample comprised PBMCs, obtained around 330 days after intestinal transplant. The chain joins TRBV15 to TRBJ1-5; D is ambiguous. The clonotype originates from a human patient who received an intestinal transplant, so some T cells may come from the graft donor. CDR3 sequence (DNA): TGTGCCACCAGCAGAGACCGACTGAATCAGCCCCAGCATTTT. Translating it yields CATSRDRLNQPQHF.